This TCR beta chain is drawn from a study of OX40 agonist ivuxolimab in advanced cancers. On the study more broadly: Patients received intravenous ivuxolimab every 2 weeks at 0.01 to 10 mg/kg. Those treated in dose escalation had hepatocellular carcinoma, melanoma, renal cell cancer or head and neck cancer. Partial responses were seen in three patients, one with hepatocellular carcinoma and two with cutaneous melanoma. General study findings and limits: Dosing at 0.1 to 3.0 mg/kg was accompanied by clonal expansion of CD4+ and CD8+ blood T cells by week 6.

Using immunoSEQ multiplex PCR, the repertoire was profiled, and TCRdb retains in-frame clones only, with some absent. The repertoire holds about 37,000 clones, with around 83% as singletons. Of note for this clone: The target antigen is unknown.

V dropped 1 base and J dropped 8 bases, with 12 bases sitting between them. The germline CDR1 and CDR2 sequences are MGHDK and SYGVNS. The CDR3 contains 14 residues. This TCR came from an adult with an advanced solid tumor such as melanoma, head and neck, liver or kidney cancer. The specimen was CD4+ or CD8+ T cells sorted from blood, collected in a trial of the OX40 agonist ivuxolimab. The chain employs TRBV25-1 and TRBJ2-1; TRBD2 might be the D (5 bases). CDR3 nucleotide sequence: TGTGCCAGCAGTGAATTCAAGCGGTGGGATGAGCAGTTCTTC. Protein product: CASSEFKRWDEQFF.